This entry is about one TCR beta chain. The data derive from a study of Ad26.COV2.S vaccination and SARS-CoV-2 variants. CDR3 size: 13 residues. Trimming took 6 bases from V and 5 from J, leaving 11 bases between them. The germline CDR1 and CDR2 sequences are MNHEY and SVGAGI. Generated by immunoSEQ multiplex PCR, the TCRdb table keeps only in-frame clones and is missing some. Of 510,000 or so clones listed, 87% are singletons. Treatment denoted: some 20 received Ad26.COV2.S at low or high dose, single or two shots; 5 received placebo; per-sample allocation not given. The samples date from day 63 after the first vaccine or placebo injection.

The receptor's source is a person between 18 and 65 years old who received the Ad26.COV2.S COVID-19 vaccine or a placebo. J is TRBJ2-1 and V is TRBV6-5; tentative D call: TRBD2 (5 bases). The source material was peripheral blood, sampled in a trial of Ad26.COV2.S vaccine versus placebo. Here the CDR3 reads CASSRGWDNEQFF. The CDR3 nucleotides are TGTGCCAGCAGCCGCGGGTGGGACAATGAGCAGTTCTTC.